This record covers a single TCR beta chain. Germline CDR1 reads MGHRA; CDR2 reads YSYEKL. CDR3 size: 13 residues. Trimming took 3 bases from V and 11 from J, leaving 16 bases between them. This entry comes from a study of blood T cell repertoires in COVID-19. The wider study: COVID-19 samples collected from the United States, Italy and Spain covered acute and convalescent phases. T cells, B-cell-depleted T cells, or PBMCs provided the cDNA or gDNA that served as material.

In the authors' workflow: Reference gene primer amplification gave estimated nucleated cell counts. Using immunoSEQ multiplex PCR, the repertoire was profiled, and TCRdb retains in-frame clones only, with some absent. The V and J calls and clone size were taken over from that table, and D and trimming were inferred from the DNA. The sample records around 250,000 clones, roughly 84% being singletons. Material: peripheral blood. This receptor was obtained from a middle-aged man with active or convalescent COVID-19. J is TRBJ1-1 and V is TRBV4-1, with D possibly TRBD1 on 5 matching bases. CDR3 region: CASSQAGLLKAFF. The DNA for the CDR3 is TGCGCCAGCAGCCAGGCGGGACTTTTAAAGGCTTTCTTT.